This section outlines one T cell receptor beta chain sequence together with its context. This clone was seen more than once but under ten times. The clone's antigen remains unknown. No much larger clone is present one base from it, and per-base qualities are unavailable. The CDR3 sequence holds 13 residues, the cysteine and phenylalanine included. Only the CDR3 DNA stays, 39 bases, in frame from base 1. As encoded in the germline V gene (reference sequence), CDR1 is GTSNPN while CDR2 is SVGIG. The junction shows trimming of 3 bases on V and 8 bases on J, and the gene matches do not reach 7 bases of it. The data were taken from a study of immune evolution from preneoplasia to lung adenocarcinoma (TCRdb year 2021). A note on the overall study: HLA loss of heterozygosity was observed in roughly 6.8%, 16% and 36% of AIS, MIA and ADC lesions, respectively, and was not observed in any AAH lesions. The immune data were integrated with whole exome sequencing and methylation data from the same cohort of nodules. POLYSOLVER was used to infer Class I HLA alleles from exome data, and LOHHLA was used to detect allele-specific HLA loss. The sample size was set by how many specimens were available, not by a prior power calculation. The study profiled immune contexture across lung adenocarcinoma precursors and invasive adenocarcinoma using immune gene expression, TCR sequencing and multiplex immunofluorescence. The overall cohort comprised 45 to 55 patients with pulmonary nodules who underwent surgical resection. A total of more than 40 patients contributed TCR sequencing data. According to the study, 105 samples went through TCR sequencing. Resected precursor lesions (AAH, AIS, MIA) and invasive adenocarcinomas were compared against paired morphologically normal lung tissue. The paper's findings and limits, for the study overall: Clonality was highest in normal lung, while later-stage lesions appeared to have lower clonality but higher T cell density and diversity. All patients were from Japan and China, so applicability to Western populations was uncertain. Normal lung had the highest top T cell clone frequencies, and these frequencies appeared to fall progressively from AAH through AIS, MIA and invasive adenocarcinoma. The findings were based on association rather than direct causation, and larger cohorts with long-term follow-up and longitudinal biopsies were deemed needed. Compared with EGFR-mutant or double wild-type lesions, KRAS-mutant nodules had the highest T cell clonality.

Patients underwent resection in Japan or China between about 2014 and 2017. Two lung cancer pathologists independently confirmed the histologic diagnosis of each case on H&E slides. Macro-dissection after pathologic assessment enriched premalignant or tumor cells for nucleic acid extraction. FFPE tissue was used for DNA isolation with the AllPrep DNA/RNA FFPE Kit. TCR beta CDR3 regions were sequenced from DNA using the immunoSEQ hsTCRbeta Kit. The original methods were these. The ImmunoSEQ Analyzer was used to analyse the TCR sequencing data. T cell clonality was defined as 1 minus Pielou's evenness computed on productive rearrangements. To measure T cell diversity, the inverse Simpson index was applied to productive templates. T cell density was defined as TCR beta template counts normalized to usable DNA, with usable DNA estimated by amplifying and sequencing housekeeping genes. Two-sided Kruskal-Wallis tests were used to compare TCR metrics between histologic stages. TCRdb re-hosts the immuneACCESS table, in-frame sequences only. Its copies lack some clones; in the studies checked, an unresolved V gene accounts for under half of them, and the cause for the rest is not known. D and trimming come from the DNA, and the V and J calls and clone size come from that table. In this sample the table shows about 21,000 clones, about 80% of which occur a single time. The ten largest account for around 6% of the sample.

Sequenced sample: FFPE invasive lung adenocarcinoma tissue. In light of the paper, this sample's cell subset or site label describes: frankly invasive lung adenocarcinoma (ADC). Recombination joined TRBV30 with TRBJ2-1, with 7 bases in between that match TRBD2. The receptor was isolated from a person in their 60s with lung adenocarcinoma. The bases are TGTGCCTGGAGCTGGGGCGGGAGCTATGAGCAGTTCTTC. Translated, this is CAWSWGGSYEQFF.